There are a few counts of the clone carrying this TCR beta chain. What it binds is not known. The sample belongs to a study of T cells in Graves' hyperthyroidism and ophthalmopathy. Study-level findings and limits: Median prediction lead before ophthalmopathy onset was roughly 6 months with the model.

TCR beta CDR3 regions were amplified from RNA. First-round RT-PCR of the TCR CDR3 relied on the HTBI primer set. Each CDR3 protein gets one entry after TCRdb re-called the multiplex PCR reads with MiXCR. The sample yields roughly 350,000 distinct CDR3 sequences, roughly 15% seen once. The CDR3 has 13 amino acids. The V and J ends lost 5 bases and 10 bases, in that order; junction bases with no gene match: 8. CDR1 MNHNS and CDR2 SASEGT come from the germline V gene. This receptor was obtained from a woman aged 25 to 39 with Graves' ophthalmopathy. Sequencing was done on a sample of blood. The chain recombines TRBV6-1 with TRBJ1-2; TRBD1 matches 9 bases. In DNA, the CDR3 is TGTGCCAGCAGTTGGGGGACAGGGAATGACTACACCTTC. This translates into CASSWGTGNDYTF.